Listed below are T cell receptor beta chains from one sample, sequenced in a study of CXCR3-negative and CXCR3-positive naive CD8 T cells. TCRdb re-analyzed the 5' RACE reads; it lists each CDR3 protein once, without DNA. This table lists about 43,000 distinct CDR3 sequences. The specimen sequenced was memory CD8+ T cells from blood. The receptors here all came from a human donor in good health. Some clones in this sample may be carry-over from other donors' samples. Both conserved end residues are part of each CDR3. Fields, in order: clone size, V gene, CDR3 length, J gene, CDR3 protein. Clone size is shown for a subset of rows, as once, few, many or a class of expanded clone.

.	TRBV6-5	15	TRBJ1-6	CASRDRDRYNSPLHF
.	TRBV21-1	16	TRBJ2-7	CASSKRICSDTYEQYF
.	TRBV7-2	17	TRBJ1-1	CASSSLTGAWVNTEAFF
.	TRBV29-1	14	TRBJ1-1	CSVDLSTGNTEAFF
.	TRBV7-9	14	TRBJ2-1	CASSPPGNHNEQFF
.	TRBV6-6	17	TRBJ2-1	CASSYRATIRAYNEQFF
.	TRBV7-9	16	TRBJ2-1	CASSPNLAGRGDEQFF
.	TRBV20-1	15	TRBJ2-1	CSAGTSLSSYNEQFF
.	TRBV7-9	13	TRBJ1-1	CASSPSGSTEAFF
.	TRBV7-7	15	TRBJ2-1	CASSSFGGRDNEQFF
.	TRBV12-3/TRBV12-4	14	TRBJ2-7	CASSFVLGAYEQYF
.	TRBV20-1	15	TRBJ2-2	CSARDISSDTGELFF
.	TRBV20-1	13	TRBJ2-7	CSAIPSGSYEQYF
.	TRBV20-1	16	TRBJ2-5	CSARDDLGGREETQYF
.	TRBV7-2	13	TRBJ2-7	CASSPGQGYEQYF
.	TRBV5-5	13	TRBJ2-3	CATSGGYTDTQYF
.	TRBV7-9	12	TRBJ2-3	CASSPTFDTQYF
.	TRBV12-3/TRBV12-4	12	TRBJ2-2	CASSFRTGELFF
.	TRBV14	14	TRBJ2-7	CASSLRTGTYEQYF
.	TRBV6-5	14	TRBJ1-1	CASSYGRGNTEAFF
.	TRBV27	12	TRBJ1-1	CASSFPISEAFF
.	TRBV27	16	TRBJ2-1	CAGSLFGGHPYNEQFF
medium-sized	TRBV4-1	16	TRBJ2-2	CASSHPKSQASGELFF
.	TRBV28	15	TRBJ2-5	CASNLDSWGQETQYF
.	TRBV28	14	TRBJ1-1	CASSLTVMNTEAFF
.	TRBV7-9	21	TRBJ2-6	CASSLARGTSGGPLFGRVLTF
.	TRBV12-3/TRBV12-4	12	TRBJ1-1	CASSYTGTEAFF
.	TRBV20-1	13	TRBJ2-7	CSAVTGDPYEQYF
.	TRBV7-6	19	TRBJ2-1	CASSLPGSGGVPSYNEQFF
medium-sized	TRBV7-6	15	TRBJ2-1	CASSSLAGGTNEQFF
.	TRBV4-3	17	TRBJ1-1	CASSPHLPWVMNTEAFF
.	TRBV6-2/TRBV6-3	14	TRBJ2-5	CASSSGTATETQYF
.	TRBV6-4	15	TRBJ2-3	CASSDSGGTTDTQYF
.	TRBV10-3	16	TRBJ2-3	CAISAASGEYTDTQYF
.	TRBV27	16	TRBJ2-3	CASSFLGAGGADTQYF
.	TRBV13	13	TRBJ1-1	CASSADLNTEAFF
.	TRBV20-1	16	TRBJ2-1	CSAHGTSGGDYNEQFF
.	TRBV7-9	12	TRBJ1-1	CASSFDMLEAFF
.	TRBV7-9	15	TRBJ2-7	CASSFLWTGGSEQYF
.	TRBV12-3/TRBV12-4	12	TRBJ2-1	CASRDSYNEQFF
.	TRBV11-2	16	TRBJ2-6	CASSNSGGAGANVLTF
.	TRBV28	15	TRBJ2-7	CASSRGQGILYEQYF
.	TRBV27	15	TRBJ2-3	CASSLGAGRTDTQYF
.	TRBV28	15	TRBJ1-6	CASSQPPDTVGPLHF
.	TRBV3-1	18	TRBJ2-1	CASSVRGLAGFGYNEQFF
.	TRBV19	12	TRBJ2-2	CASRALSGELFF
.	TRBV7-3	14	TRBJ2-3	CASSSLAGWDTQYF
.	TRBV3-1	15	TRBJ2-3	CASTLDRGGSDTQYF
.	TRBV9	17	TRBJ2-7	CASSVRPDIQGAYEQYF
.	TRBV20-1	12	TRBJ2-7	CSALKGDYEQYF
.	TRBV4-1	13	TRBJ1-1	CASSHKENTEAFF
.	TRBV27	14	TRBJ1-1	CASSFTSYTPEAFF
.	TRBV7-9	12	TRBJ2-7	CASSFSPNEQYF
.	TRBV28	17	TRBJ2-1	CASSFREGLSSYNEQFF
.	TRBV11-3	15	TRBJ2-7	CASSFGTGVSYEQYF
.	TRBV11-3	13	TRBJ2-1	CASSPTGNNEQFF
.	TRBV9	17	TRBJ1-6	CASSVGDGSILNSPLHF
.	TRBV20-1	17	TRBJ2-5	CSARDPAGGGMQETQYF
.	TRBV4-2	16	TRBJ1-4	CASSQDSGRLGEKLFF
.	TRBV5-1	15	TRBJ2-7	CASSLVVTGAYEQYF